The 18 T cell receptor beta chains reported below all come from one sample, sequenced in a study of human T cells and chemical hapten exposure. Total RNA was isolated from unfractionated whole blood. Each CDR3 protein is one row after TCRdb ran MiXCR on the 5' RACE reads. The sample lists 130,000 or so distinct CDR3 sequences, roughly 4.1% occurring once. The receptors were sampled from a female donor in good health.

By frequency in the sample, this clonotype is medium-sized. V and J are TRBV6-6 and TRBJ1-2; D unresolved. Trimming removed 2 bases at V and 5 bases at J, with 12 bases between. The CDR3 is 14 amino acids. From germline, CDR1 is MNHNY and CDR2 SVGAGI (reference sequence). CDR3 in amino acids: CASSYGTDAYGYTF. CDR3 DNA sequence: TGTGCCAGCAGTTACGGAACAGACGCGTATGGCTACACCTTC.

V usage is TRBV6-6 and J usage is TRBJ1-6; 8 positions match TRBD1. CDR3 length: 16 amino acids. V dropped 6 bases and J dropped 6; count of bases not matched to a gene: 10. CDR1 and CDR2 (germline): MNHNY, SVGAGI (reference sequence). The CDR3 is CASRGLQGASNSPLHF. In nucleotides, the CDR3 is TGTGCCAGCAGAGGCTTGCAGGGGGCGAGTAATTCACCCCTCCACTTT.

This clonotype was observed many times. The rearrangement joins TRBV5-1 to TRBJ2-2; perhaps TRBD2 as D (5 bases). The length of the CDR3 is 16 residues. Per the germline V gene, CDR1 is SGHRS and CDR2 is YFSETQ. Trimming removed 0 bases from V and 8 bases from J, with 17 bases in between. CDR3 sequence (DNA): TGCGCCAGCAGCTTGGTTGGAGGTCGAGGTCCGGGGGAGCTGTTTTTT. Translation: CASSLVGGRGPGELFF. Together with reference TRBV5-1 and TRBJ2-2, the CDR3 gives the full variable domain: KAGVTQTPRYLIKTRGQQVTLSCSPISGHRSVSWYQQTPGQGLQFLFEYFSETQRNKGNFPGRFSGRQFSNSRSEMNVSTLELGDSALYLCASSLVGGRGPGELFFGEGSRLTVL.

In this sample, this clonotype turned up a few times. This chain joins TRBV3-1 and TRBJ1-6; D might be TRBD1 (6 bases). The CDR3 has 14 residues. V was pared by 9 bases and J by 8 bases, with 17 bases between. Per the germline V gene, CDR1 is LGHDT and CDR2 is YNNKEL (reference sequence). CDR3: CASAQGRKDSPLHF. As DNA, the CDR3 is TGTGCCAGTGCCCAGGGGAGGAAGGATTCACCCCTCCACTTT. The full variable domain, completed using reference TRBV3-1 and TRBJ1-6, is DTAVSQTPKYLVTQMGNDKSIKCEQNLGHDTMYWYKQDSKKFLKIMFSYNNKELIINETVPNRFSPKSPDKAHLNLHINSLELGDSAVYFCASAQGRKDSPLHFGNGTRLTVT.

This clonotype occurred many times. This chain uses TRBV4-1 with TRBJ1-1; no definite D call. V lost 5 bases and J lost 6, with 16 bases in between. The CDR3 totals 14 residues. Germline V CDR1 and CDR2: MGHRA, YSYEKL. The CDR3 region has the DNA TGCGCCAGCAGCTTTCGACCGCAAACCCCTGAAGCTTTCTTT. Amino acid sequence: CASSFRPQTPEAFF.

This clonotype occurred many times. The genes are TRBV7-2 and TRBJ2-2; D gene unclear. The CDR3 is 13 residues long. Trimming shortened V by 5 bases and J by 0 bases, and 4 bases separated the two germline ends. The germline gives CDR1 SGHTA, CDR2 FQGNSA. The CDR3 DNA reads as TGTGCCAGCAGCCCGACGAACACCGGGGAGCTGTTTTTT. It codes for CASSPTNTGELFF.

On this clonotype: At one of its ends the junction is not consistent with the germline gene, which may arise from a read error. J is TRBJ2-7 and V is TRBV28; weak D call: TRBD1 (5 bases). This CDR3 has 16 amino acids. Germline CDR1 MDHEN, CDR2 SYDVKM. Here the CDR3 DNA reads TGTGCCAGCAGAGCCCCCTGGGCAGGGCCCACTTACGGGCAGTACTTC. This codes for CASRAPWAGPTYGQYF.

Ten or more counts support this clonotype. The V and J genes are TRBV7-6 and TRBJ1-1; unclear D gene. CDR3 length: 14 amino acids. Trimming removed 5 bases from V and 6 bases from J, with 16 bases in between. Germline CDR1 is SGHVS and CDR2 is FNYEAQ. CDR3 in DNA: TGTGCCAGCAGCCCCGGACGGGCGTTCGCTGAAGCTTTCTTT. Encoded protein: CASSPGRAFAEAFF.

In its sample, this clonotype was seen many times. DNA of the CDR3: TGTGCCAGCAGTTTATCCGGTGCGGGGTCGGACACTGAAGCTTTCTTT. This translates into CASSLSGAGSDTEAFF. The chain combines TRBV28 with TRBJ1-1; D uncertain. Germline values: CDR1 MDHEN, CDR2 SYDVKM. Trimming took off 1 base at V and 3 bases at J, with 15 bases between the two ends. This CDR3 comprises 16 residues.

This clonotype was counted many times. The genes are TRBV6-2 or TRBV6-3 and TRBJ2-7; TRBD2 matches at 8 bases. The CDR3 is 15 residues long. With V trimmed by 4 bases and J by 7 bases, 12 bases remained unmatched. Germline CDR1 is MNHEY and CDR2 is SVGEGT. CDR3 DNA: TGTGCCAGCAGTTCCGTGCGGGGGGCGAGTGAAGAGCAGTACTTC. This encodes CASSSVRGASEEQYF.

A few counts support this clonotype. The chain is built from TRBV5-6 and TRBJ2-7; possible D gene TRBD1, 5 bases. CDR1 and CDR2 from the germline V gene are SGHDT and YYEEEE. This CDR3 has 14 amino acids. Trimming cost V 1 base and J 2 bases, with 10 bases left between them. The CDR3 here is CASSLHRSPYEQYF. CDR3 nucleotide sequence: TGTGCCAGCAGCTTGCACAGGTCGCCCTACGAGCAGTACTTC.

This clonotype has at least ten counts. The chain couples TRBV2 to TRBJ1-1; D unresolved. The CDR3 has 14 amino acids. Trimming took off 6 bases at V and 5 bases at J, with 16 bases between the two ends. Germline assignment: CDR1 SNHLY and CDR2 FYNNEI. The CDR3 DNA reads TGTGCCAGCAGCCTTACCGGAGATAGGACTGAAGCTTTCTTT. This gives the protein CASSLTGDRTEAFF.

The chain is built from TRBV4-1 and TRBJ2-7; D unresolved. V was trimmed by 4 bases and J by 2 bases, leaving 12 bases between them. This CDR3 region has 14 residues. CDR1 is MGHRA and CDR2 is YSYEKL in the germline V gene. CDR3 protein: CASSPWAKTYEQYF. The CDR3 DNA sequence: TGCGCCAGCAGCCCCTGGGCCAAAACCTACGAGCAGTACTTC.

This clonotype was seen repeatedly, ten times or more. This chain joins TRBV7-9 and TRBJ2-7, with unresolved D. Germline V gives CDR1 SEHNR, CDR2 FQNEAQ (reference sequence). Trimming took off 1 base at V and 3 bases at J, with 16 bases between the two ends. The CDR3 runs 16 residues. The CDR3 DNA sequence: TGTGCCAGCAGCTTAGATCTTCCGGCCTCTCACTACGAGCAGTACTTC. It translates to CASSLDLPASHYEQYF.

The table lists this clonotype with many counts. The chain uses TRBV6-4 and TRBJ1-1, with unresolved D. There are 14 residues in the CDR3. Germline-derived CDR1 and CDR2 are MRHNA and SNTAGT. V lost 3 bases, J lost 3 bases, and 11 bases lay in between. The CDR3 region has the DNA TGTGCCAGCAGTGAAGGACCGGAGGACACTGAAGCTTTCTTT. Translating it yields CASSEGPEDTEAFF.

This clonotype was seen a few times. The chain employs TRBV12-3 or TRBV12-4 and TRBJ2-2; D is undetermined. The CDR3 consists of 14 residues. V was pared by 5 bases and J by 1 base, with 8 bases between. Written as DNA, the CDR3 is TGTGCCAGCAGTCTCTCTGGGAACACCGGGGAGCTGTTTTTT. Translating gives CASSLSGNTGELFF.

Ten or more counts support this clonotype. J is TRBJ1-1 and V is TRBV19; 9 nucleotides line up with TRBD1. The V gene's germline CDR1 is LNHDA and CDR2 SQIVND (reference sequence). Trimming removed 5 bases from V and 3 bases from J; junction bases left unmatched: 7. The CDR3 is made up of 15 amino acids. The CDR3 reads CASSGSRTGDTEAFF. The CDR3 DNA reads as TGTGCCAGTAGTGGCTCGAGGACAGGGGACACTGAAGCTTTCTTT.

This clonotype came up many times. In DNA form, the CDR3 reads TGTGCCAGCAGTTACGCCTACGACAGACTGATGAACACTGAAGCTTTCTTT. This translates into CASSYAYDRLMNTEAFF. V and J are TRBV6-5 and TRBJ1-1; possibly TRBD1 for D (5 bases). The CDR3 has 17 amino acids. Germline CDR1 is MNHEY and CDR2 is SVGAGI. Between the trimmed V and J ends, which lost 2 bases and 0 bases, there was a span of 16 bases.